The present entry profiles one T cell receptor (beta chain) with its context. What it binds is unknown. TCRdb reprocessed the reads via MiXCR and lists one record per CDR3 protein. The sample yields approximately 110,000 distinct CDR3 sequences, approximately 30% seen once. The sample originates from a study of T cell repertoires in cytomegalovirus infection. Study-wide background: As its CMV epitopes, the study selected recently identified HLA-C-restricted and well-studied HLA-B-restricted targets. Matching HLA type and CMV infection were both indicated by public TCR beta signatures.

V lost 5 bases and J lost 0; bases outside the gene matches: 6. This CDR3 has 15 residues. Germline CDR1 is MDHEN and CDR2 is SYDVKM. Whole-study findings and limits: There were carriers of CMV plus the relevant HLA, and cumulative public TCR beta family frequency identified them.

The chain has TRBV28 and TRBJ2-7; 8 bases align to TRBD2. The TCR originated in a human donor in good health (CMV status not recorded). Some clones in this sample may be carry-over from other donors' samples. The sequences come from CD8+ T cells from cultured PBMCs, collected from culture after CMV antigen stimulation. CDR3 sequence reads: CASSTLAGNSYEQYF. Here the CDR3 DNA reads TGTGCCAGCAGTACTTTAGCGGGAAACTCCTACGAGCAGTACTTC. Based on the CDR3 plus reference TRBV28 and TRBJ2-7, the full variable domain is DVKVTQSSRYLVKRTGEKVFLECVQDMDHENMFWYRQDPGLGLRLIYFSYDVKMKEKGDIPEGYSVSREKKERFSLILESASTNQTSMYLCASSTLAGNSYEQYFGPGTRLTVT.